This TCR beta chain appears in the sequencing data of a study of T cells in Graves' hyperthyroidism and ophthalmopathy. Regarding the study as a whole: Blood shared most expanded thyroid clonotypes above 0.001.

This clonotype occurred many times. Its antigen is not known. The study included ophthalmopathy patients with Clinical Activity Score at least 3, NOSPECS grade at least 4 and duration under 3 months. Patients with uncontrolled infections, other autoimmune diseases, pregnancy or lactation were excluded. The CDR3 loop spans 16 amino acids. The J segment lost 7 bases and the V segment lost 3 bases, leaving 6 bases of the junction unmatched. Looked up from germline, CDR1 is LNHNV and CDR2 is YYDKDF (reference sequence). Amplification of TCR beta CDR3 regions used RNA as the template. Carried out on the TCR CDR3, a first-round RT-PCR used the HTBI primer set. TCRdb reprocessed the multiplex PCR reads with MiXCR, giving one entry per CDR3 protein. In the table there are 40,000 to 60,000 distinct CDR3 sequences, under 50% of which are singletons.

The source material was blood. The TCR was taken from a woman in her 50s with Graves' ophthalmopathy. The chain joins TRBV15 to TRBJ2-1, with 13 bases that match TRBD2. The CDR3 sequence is CATSSPTSGRINEQFF. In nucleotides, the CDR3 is TGTGCCACCAGCAGCCCGACTAGCGGGAGGATAAATGAGCAGTTCTTC.